This TCR beta chain was captured in a study of cytomegalovirus exposure and HLA in healthy donors. In the study overall: Out of 150 million to 200 million T cells, an earlier analysis found 117 million unique TCR beta sequences in total.

PCR employed 60 Vbeta and 13 Jbeta primers. Assay used: immunoSEQ multiplex PCR; TCRdb lists only in-frame clones, some missing. The table has about 180,000 clones, over 60% seen once; the top ten hold around 1.6%. Looked up from germline, CDR1 is SGHVS and CDR2 is FQNEAQ. Trimming took off 5 bases at V and 0 bases at J, with 17 bases between the two ends. This CDR3 is built from 16 residues. The material sequenced was PBMCs. This TCR was sampled from a man aged 18 to 35 in good health and CMV-seronegative. The genes are TRBV7-8 and TRBJ2-7, with D possibly being TRBD1 (5 bases). The CDR3 protein is CASSPFVSGNSYEQYF. CDR3 nucleotides: TGTGCCAGCAGCCCCTTCGTCTCAGGGAACTCCTACGAGCAGTACTTC.